This T cell receptor beta chain was recorded in a study of CD8 T cells in Susac syndrome. The junction had 10 bases not matched to a gene; V was cut back by 6 bases and J by 8 bases. CDR3 length: 13 amino acids. Germline assignment: CDR1 SQVTM and CDR2 ANQGSEA. In the multiple sclerosis control group, patients were treatment-naive and had stable or active relapsing-remitting disease. Random hexamers served to reverse transcribe about 0.5 to 1 ug RNA. Each CDR3 protein is one row after TCRdb ran MiXCR on the immunoSEQ multiplex PCR reads. The sample lists 200,000 or so distinct CDR3 sequences, 90% to 95% occurring once.

V gene TRBV29-1 combines with J gene TRBJ1-1; 9 bases match TRBD1. Sequenced: CD4+ T cells from PBMCs. This sequence was found in a human donor with multiple sclerosis. The CDR3 reads CSVADRGGSEAFF. Here the CDR3 DNA reads TGCAGCGTCGCGGACAGGGGTGGATCCGAAGCTTTCTTT.